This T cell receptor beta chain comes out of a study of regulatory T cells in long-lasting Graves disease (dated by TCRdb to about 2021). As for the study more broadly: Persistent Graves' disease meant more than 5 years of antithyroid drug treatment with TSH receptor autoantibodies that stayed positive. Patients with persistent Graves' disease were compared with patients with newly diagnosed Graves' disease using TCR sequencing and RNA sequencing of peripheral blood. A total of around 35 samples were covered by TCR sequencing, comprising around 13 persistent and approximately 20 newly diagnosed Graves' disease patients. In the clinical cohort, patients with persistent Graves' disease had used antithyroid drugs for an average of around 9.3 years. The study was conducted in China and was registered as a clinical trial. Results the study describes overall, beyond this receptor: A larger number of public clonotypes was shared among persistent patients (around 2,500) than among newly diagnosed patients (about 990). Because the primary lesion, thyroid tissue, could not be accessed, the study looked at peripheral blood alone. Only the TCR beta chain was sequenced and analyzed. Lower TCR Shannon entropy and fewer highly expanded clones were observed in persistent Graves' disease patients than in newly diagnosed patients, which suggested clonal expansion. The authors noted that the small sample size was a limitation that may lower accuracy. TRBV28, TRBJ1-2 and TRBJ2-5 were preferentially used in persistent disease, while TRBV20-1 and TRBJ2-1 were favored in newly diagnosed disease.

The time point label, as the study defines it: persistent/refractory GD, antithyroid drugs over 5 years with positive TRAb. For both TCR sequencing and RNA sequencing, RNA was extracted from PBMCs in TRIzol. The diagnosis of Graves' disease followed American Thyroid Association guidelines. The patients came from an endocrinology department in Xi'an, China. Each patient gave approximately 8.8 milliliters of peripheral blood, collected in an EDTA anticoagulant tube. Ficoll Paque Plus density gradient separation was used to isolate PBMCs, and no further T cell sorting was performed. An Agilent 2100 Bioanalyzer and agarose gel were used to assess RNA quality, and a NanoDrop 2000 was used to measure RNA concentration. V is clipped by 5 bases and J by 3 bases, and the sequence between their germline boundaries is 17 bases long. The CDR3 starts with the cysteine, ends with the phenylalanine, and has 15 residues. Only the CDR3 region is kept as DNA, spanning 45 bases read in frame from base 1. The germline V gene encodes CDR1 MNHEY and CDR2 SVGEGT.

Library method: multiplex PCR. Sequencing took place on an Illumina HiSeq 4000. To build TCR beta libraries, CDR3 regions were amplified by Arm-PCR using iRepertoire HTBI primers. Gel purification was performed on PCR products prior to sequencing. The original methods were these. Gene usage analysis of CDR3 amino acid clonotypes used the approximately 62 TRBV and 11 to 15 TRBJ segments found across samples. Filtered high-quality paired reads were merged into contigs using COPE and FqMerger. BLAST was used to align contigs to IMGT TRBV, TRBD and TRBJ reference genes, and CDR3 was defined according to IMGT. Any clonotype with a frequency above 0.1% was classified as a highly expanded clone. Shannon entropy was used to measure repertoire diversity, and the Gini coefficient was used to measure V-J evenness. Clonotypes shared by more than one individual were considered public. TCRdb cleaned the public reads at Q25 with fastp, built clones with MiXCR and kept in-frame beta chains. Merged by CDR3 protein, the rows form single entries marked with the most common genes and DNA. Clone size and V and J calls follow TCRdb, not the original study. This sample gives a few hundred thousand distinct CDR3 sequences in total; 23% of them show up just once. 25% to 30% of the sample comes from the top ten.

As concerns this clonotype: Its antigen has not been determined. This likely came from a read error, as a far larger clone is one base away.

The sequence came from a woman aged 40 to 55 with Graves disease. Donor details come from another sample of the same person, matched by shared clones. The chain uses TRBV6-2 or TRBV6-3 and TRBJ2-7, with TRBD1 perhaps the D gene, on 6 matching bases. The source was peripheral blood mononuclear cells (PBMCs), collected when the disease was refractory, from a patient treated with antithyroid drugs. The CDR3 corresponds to CASSDPGTTYYEQYF. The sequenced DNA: TGTGCCAGCAGTGATCCCGGGACAACCTACTACGAGCAGTACTTC.